The rows below give T cell receptor beta chains drawn from one sample of a study of shared clonotypes between healthy human individuals. Sequencing was performed with immunoSEQ multiplex PCR; in TCRdb, only in-frame clones are kept and a portion is missing. This table holds about 800,000 clones, just over 95% found once. Sequenced: naive CD8+ T cells sorted from blood. The receptor source for this set is a man aged 30-40 years in good health. Both conserved end residues are part of each CDR3. A D gene is named only where the DNA matches it firmly. Expanded clones get a size class; other rows say once, few or many, or leave the size out.

CASRRDTSYNWEQYF	TGTGCCAGCCGTCGGGACACATCCTATAATTGGGAGCAGTACTTC	-	once	TRBV6-5	TRBJ2-7
CASSLTTGYSNQPQHF	TGTGCCAGCAGTTTAACAACAGGATATAGCAATCAGCCCCAGCATTTT	-	-	TRBV27	TRBJ1-5
CASSVEVLSSYNEQFF	TGTGCCAGCAGCGTAGAAGTTTTAAGCTCCTACAATGAGCAGTTCTTC	-	-	TRBV9	TRBJ2-1
CASNPLPTGPLAGYTF	TGTGCCAGCAACCCCCTACCGACAGGCCCCTTGGCTGGCTACACCTTC	-	once	TRBV27	TRBJ1-2
CASSLDSGRNEQYF	TGTGCCAGCAGCTTGGATAGCGGGAGAAACGAGCAGTACTTC	TRBD2	once	TRBV5-5	TRBJ2-7
CAWSMGRSYEQYF	TGTGCCTGGAGTATGGGCAGATCCTACGAGCAGTACTTC	-	-	TRBV30	TRBJ2-7
CASRVRQGASTGYTF	TGTGCCAGCAGAGTCAGGCAGGGGGCGAGTACGGGCTACACCTTC	TRBD1	-	TRBV6-5	TRBJ1-2
CASSGAGTPYNEQFF	TGTGCCAGCAGCGGAGCCGGGACACCTTACAATGAGCAGTTCTTC	-	-	TRBV9	TRBJ2-1
CAWKRGGEQYF	TGTGCCTGGAAGCGAGGGGGCGAGCAGTACTTC	-	-	TRBV30	TRBJ2-7
CASRRPQGNQPQHF	TGTGCCAGCAGACGGCCCCAGGGAAATCAGCCCCAGCATTTT	-	-	TRBV6-5	TRBJ1-5
CASSLGFSYNEQFF	TGTGCCAGCAGTTTAGGGTTCTCCTACAATGAGCAGTTCTTC	-	-	TRBV27	TRBJ2-1
CASSLFSGPVQETQYF	TGTGCCAGCAGCTTATTTAGCGGGCCCGTCCAAGAGACCCAGTACTTC	TRBD2	-	TRBV5-5	TRBJ2-5
CASRYPGDRAGEQYF	TGTGCCAGCAGATATCCCGGGGACAGGGCGGGGGAGCAGTACTTC	TRBD1	-	TRBV27	TRBJ2-7
CSVEDTGGDYEQYF	TGCAGCGTTGAAGATACAGGGGGAGACTACGAGCAGTACTTC	TRBD1	once	TRBV29-1	TRBJ2-7
CASSLGGRINEQFF	TGTGCCAGCAGCTTGGGGGGACGGATAAATGAGCAGTTCTTC	-	once	TRBV5-4	TRBJ2-1
CASSLVGQVETQYF	TGTGCCAGCAGCTTAGTAGGCCAGGTGGAGACCCAGTACTTC	-	-	TRBV7-8	TRBJ2-5
CASSVRQGESESSYNEQFF	TGTGCCAGCAGCGTAAGGCAGGGCGAAAGCGAGAGCTCCTACAATGAGCAGTTCTTC	-	-	TRBV9	TRBJ2-1
CASSLVLGESYNEQFF	TGCGCCAGCAGCCTAGTTCTGGGGGAGTCTTACAATGAGCAGTTCTTC	-	-	TRBV4-1	TRBJ2-1
CASSWRSSYEQYF	TGCGCCAGCAGCTGGAGGAGCTCCTACGAGCAGTACTTC	-	-	TRBV5-1	TRBJ2-7
CASSLRQVGDEQFF	TGTGCCAGCAGCTTACGGCAGGTTGGGGATGAGCAGTTCTTC	-	-	TRBV7-9	TRBJ2-1
CASELAGGTGELFF	TGTGCCAGTGAACTAGCGGGCGGGACCGGGGAGCTGTTTTTT	TRBD2	-	TRBV6-5	TRBJ2-2
CASSPQGDRTEAFF	TGTGCCAGCAGTCCCCAGGGGGACCGGACTGAAGCTTTCTTT	TRBD1	-	TRBV6-5	TRBJ1-1
CARSLLVQDEAFF	TGTGCCAGAAGCTTGTTAGTACAAGATGAAGCTTTCTTT	-	once	TRBV5-3	TRBJ1-1
CASSRTTGTSERGEQFF	TGCGCCAGCAGCCGAACTACCGGGACTAGCGAGAGGGGTGAGCAGTTCTTC	TRBD2	-	TRBV4-1	TRBJ2-1